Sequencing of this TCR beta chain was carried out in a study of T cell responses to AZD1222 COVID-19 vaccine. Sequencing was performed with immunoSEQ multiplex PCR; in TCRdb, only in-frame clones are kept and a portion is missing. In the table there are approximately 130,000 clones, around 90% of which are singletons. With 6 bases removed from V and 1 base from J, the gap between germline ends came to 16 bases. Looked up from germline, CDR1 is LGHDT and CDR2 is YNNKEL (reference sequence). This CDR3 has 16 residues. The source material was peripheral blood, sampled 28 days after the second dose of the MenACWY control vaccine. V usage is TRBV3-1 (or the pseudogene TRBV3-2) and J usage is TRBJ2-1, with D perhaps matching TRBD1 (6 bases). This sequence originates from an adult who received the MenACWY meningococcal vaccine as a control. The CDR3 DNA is TGTGCCAGCAGTCCCCCAGGGGAAGTTTCCTACAATGAGCAGTTCTTC. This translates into CASSPPGEVSYNEQFF.